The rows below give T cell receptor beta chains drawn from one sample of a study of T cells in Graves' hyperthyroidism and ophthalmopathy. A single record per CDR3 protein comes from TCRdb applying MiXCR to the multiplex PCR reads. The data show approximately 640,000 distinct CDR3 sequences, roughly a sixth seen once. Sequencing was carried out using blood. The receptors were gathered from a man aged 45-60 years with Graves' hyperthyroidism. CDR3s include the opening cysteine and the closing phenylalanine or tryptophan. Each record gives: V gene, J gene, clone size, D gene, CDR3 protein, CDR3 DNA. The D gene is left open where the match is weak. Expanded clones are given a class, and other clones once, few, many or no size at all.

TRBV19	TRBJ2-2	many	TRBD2	CASSIEGLAGFGELFF	TGTGCCAGTAGTATCGAGGGACTAGCGGGATTCGGGGAGCTGTTTTTT
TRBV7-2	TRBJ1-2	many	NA	CASSLVADDGYTF	TGTGCCAGCAGCTTAGTGGCGGATGATGGCTACACCTTC
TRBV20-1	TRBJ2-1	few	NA	CHAGIDNEQFF	TGTCACGCAGGGATTGACAATGAGCAGTTCTTC
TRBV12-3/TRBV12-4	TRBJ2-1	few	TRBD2	CASRRLAGATYNEQFF	TGTGCCAGCAGGCGACTAGCGGGAGCCACCTACAATGAGCAGTTCTTC
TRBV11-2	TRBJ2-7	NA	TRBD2	CASSQPTSGGAYEQYF	TGTGCCAGCAGCCAACCTACTAGCGGGGGCGCCTACGAGCAGTACTTC
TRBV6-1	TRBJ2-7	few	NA	CASSKGHSYEQYF	TGTGCCAGCAGTAAGGGCCACTCCTACGAGCAGTACTTC
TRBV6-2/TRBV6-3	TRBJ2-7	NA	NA	CASSLGAHGEQYF	TGTGCCAGCAGTTTGGGGGCCCATGGCGAGCAGTACTTC
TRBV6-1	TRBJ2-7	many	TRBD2	CATYGTSYEQYF	TGTGCCACCTACGGGACTAGCTACGAGCAGTACTTC
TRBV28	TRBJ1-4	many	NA	CASSWAGTEKLFF	TGTGCCAGCAGTTGGGCGGGTACGGAAAAACTGTTTTTT
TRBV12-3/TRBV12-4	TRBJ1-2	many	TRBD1	CASTLQAGTEYGYTF	TGTGCCAGCACCCTACAGGCCGGGACAGAGTACGGCTACACCTTC
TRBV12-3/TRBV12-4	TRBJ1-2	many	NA	CASVRSDGYTF	TGTGCCAGCGTTCGATCGGATGGCTACACCTTC
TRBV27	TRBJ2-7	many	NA	CASSLFAGSSYEQYF	TGTGCCAGCAGTTTATTCGCAGGGAGCTCCTACGAGCAGTACTTC